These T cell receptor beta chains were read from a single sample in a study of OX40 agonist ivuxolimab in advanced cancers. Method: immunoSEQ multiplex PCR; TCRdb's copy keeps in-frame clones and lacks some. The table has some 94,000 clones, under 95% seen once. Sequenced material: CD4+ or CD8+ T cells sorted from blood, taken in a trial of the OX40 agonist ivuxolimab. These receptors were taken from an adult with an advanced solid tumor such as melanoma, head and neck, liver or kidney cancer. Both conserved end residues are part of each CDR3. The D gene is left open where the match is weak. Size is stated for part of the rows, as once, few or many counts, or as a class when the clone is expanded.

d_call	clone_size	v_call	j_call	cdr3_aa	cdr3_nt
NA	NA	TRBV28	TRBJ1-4	CASSLVIWRGAGNEKLFF	TGTGCCAGCAGTTTAGTCATTTGGAGAGGGGCAGGTAATGAAAAACTGTTTTTT
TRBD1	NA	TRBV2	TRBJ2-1	CAIVPGQGYNEQFF	TGTGCCATCGTCCCGGGACAGGGTTACAATGAGCAGTTCTTC
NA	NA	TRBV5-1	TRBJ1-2	CASSMTGDYGYTF	TGCGCCAGCAGCATGACAGGCGACTATGGCTACACCTTC
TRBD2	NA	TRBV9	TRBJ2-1	CASSVGAPGTSGTDEQFF	TGTGCCAGCAGCGTAGGAGCCCCCGGGACTAGCGGGACGGATGAGCAGTTCTTC
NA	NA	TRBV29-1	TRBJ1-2	CSVEGVSGYGYTF	TGCAGCGTTGAGGGGGTCTCTGGCTATGGCTACACCTTC
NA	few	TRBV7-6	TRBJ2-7	CASSLGQGIWSEQYF	TGTGCCAGCAGCTTAGGTCAGGGGATCTGGAGTGAGCAGTACTTC
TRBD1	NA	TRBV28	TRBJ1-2	CASSLWGDRGFYGYTF	TGTGCCAGCAGTTTATGGGGGGACAGGGGTTTTTATGGCTACACCTTC
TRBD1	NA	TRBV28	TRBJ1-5	CASGGQAGDSNQPQHF	TGTGCCAGCGGGGGACAGGCCGGAGATAGCAATCAGCCCCAGCATTTT
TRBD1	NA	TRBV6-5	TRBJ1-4	CASSRDRGVIEKLFF	TGTGCCAGCAGCAGAGACAGGGGCGTGATTGAAAAACTGTTTTTT
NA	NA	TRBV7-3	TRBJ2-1	CASSNYPAPNEQFF	TGTGCCAGCAGCAATTACCCCGCCCCCAATGAGCAGTTCTTC
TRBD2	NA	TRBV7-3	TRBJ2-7	CASSLSASGTGEQYF	TGTGCCAGCAGCTTAAGCGCTAGCGGGACCGGCGAGCAGTACTTC
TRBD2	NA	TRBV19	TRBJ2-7	CASSQGLAGSYEQYF	TGTGCCAGTAGCCAGGGACTAGCGGGGTCCTACGAGCAGTACTTC
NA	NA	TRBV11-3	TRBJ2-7	CASSLVDGMPYF	TGTGCCAGCAGCTTAGTCGACGGGATGCCGTACTTC
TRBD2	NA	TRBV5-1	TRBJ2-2	CASSLDVGGRTGELFF	TGCGCCAGCAGCTTGGATGTGGGAGGGAGAACCGGGGAGCTGTTTTTT
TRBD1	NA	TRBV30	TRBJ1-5	CAWSLGQVNQPQHF	TGTGCCTGGAGCCTTGGACAGGTCAATCAGCCCCAGCATTTT
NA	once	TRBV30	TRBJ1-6	CAWSTEGPYNSPLHF	TGTGCCTGGAGCACGGAGGGACCCTATAATTCACCCCTCCACTTT
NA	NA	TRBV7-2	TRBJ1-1	CASSSPPRQRNTEAFF	TGTGCCAGCAGCTCCCCCCCGAGACAGAGGAACACTGAAGCTTTCTTT
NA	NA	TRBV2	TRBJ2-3	CASSRTTEVVGTQYF	TGTGCCAGCAGTCGGACCACCGAGGTGGTGGGTACGCAGTATTTT